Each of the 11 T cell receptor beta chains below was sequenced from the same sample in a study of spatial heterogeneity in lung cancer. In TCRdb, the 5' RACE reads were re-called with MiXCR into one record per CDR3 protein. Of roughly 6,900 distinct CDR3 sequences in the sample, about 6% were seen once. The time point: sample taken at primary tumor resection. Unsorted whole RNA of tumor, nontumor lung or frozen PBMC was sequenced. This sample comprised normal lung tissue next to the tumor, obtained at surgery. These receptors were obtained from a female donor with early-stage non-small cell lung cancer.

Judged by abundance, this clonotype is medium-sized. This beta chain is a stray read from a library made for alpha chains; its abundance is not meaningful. The CDR3 is CASSHPTSSEQYF. Written as DNA, the CDR3 is TGTGCCAGCAGCCACCCGACTAGTTCCGAGCAGTACTTC. The chain combines TRBV7-9 with TRBJ2-7; TRBD2 might be the D (6 bases). Trimming removed 5 bases from V and 6 bases from J, with 14 bases in between. Per the germline V gene, CDR1 is SEHNR and CDR2 is FQNEAQ (reference sequence). This CDR3 has 13 residues.

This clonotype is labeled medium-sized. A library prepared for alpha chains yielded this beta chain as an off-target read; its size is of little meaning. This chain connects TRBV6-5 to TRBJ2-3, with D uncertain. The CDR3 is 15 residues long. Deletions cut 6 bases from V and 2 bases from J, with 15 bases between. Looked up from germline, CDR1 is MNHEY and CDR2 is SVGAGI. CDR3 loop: CASRRISSDTDTQYF. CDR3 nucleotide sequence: TGTGCCAGCAGACGTATCTCCTCGGACACAGATACGCAGTATTTT.

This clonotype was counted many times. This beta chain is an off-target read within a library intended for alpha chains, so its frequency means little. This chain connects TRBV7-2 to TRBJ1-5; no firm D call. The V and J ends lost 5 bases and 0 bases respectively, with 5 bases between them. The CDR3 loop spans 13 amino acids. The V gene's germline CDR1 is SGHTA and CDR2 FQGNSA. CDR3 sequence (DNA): TGTGCCAGCAGCCCTAATAGCAATCAGCCCCAGCATTTT. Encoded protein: CASSPNSNQPQHF. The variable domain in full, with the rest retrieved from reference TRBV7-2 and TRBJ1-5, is GAGVSQSPSNKVTEKGKDVELRCDPISGHTALYWYRQSLGQGLEFLIYFQGNSAPDKSGLPSDRFSAERTGGSVSTLTIQRTQQEDSAVYLCASSPNSNQPQHFGDGTRLSIL.

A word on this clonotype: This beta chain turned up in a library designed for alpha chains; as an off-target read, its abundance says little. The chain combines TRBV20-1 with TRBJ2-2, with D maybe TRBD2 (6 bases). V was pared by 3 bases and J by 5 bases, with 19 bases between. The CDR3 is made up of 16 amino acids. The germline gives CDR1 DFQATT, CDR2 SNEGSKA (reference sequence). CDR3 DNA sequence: TGCAGTGCTAGTCGCCGGGACTTCCGGGGGACCGGGGAGCTGTTTTTT. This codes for CSASRRDFRGTGELFF.

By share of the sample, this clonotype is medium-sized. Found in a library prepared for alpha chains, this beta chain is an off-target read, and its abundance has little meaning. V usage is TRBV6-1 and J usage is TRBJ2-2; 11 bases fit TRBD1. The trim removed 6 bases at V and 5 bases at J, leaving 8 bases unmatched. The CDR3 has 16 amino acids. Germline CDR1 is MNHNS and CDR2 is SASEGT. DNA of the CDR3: TGTGCCAGCAGCAAACTCCGGGACAGGGGGACCGGGGAGCTGTTTTTT. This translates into CASSKLRDRGTGELFF.

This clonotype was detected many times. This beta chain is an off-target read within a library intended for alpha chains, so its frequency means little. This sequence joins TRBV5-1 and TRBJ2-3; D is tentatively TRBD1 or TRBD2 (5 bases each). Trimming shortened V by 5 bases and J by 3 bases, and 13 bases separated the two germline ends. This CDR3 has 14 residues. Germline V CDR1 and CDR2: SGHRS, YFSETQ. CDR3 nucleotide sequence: TGCGCCAGCAGGGCCGGGACGTCTACAGATACGCAGTATTTT. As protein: CASRAGTSTDTQYF.

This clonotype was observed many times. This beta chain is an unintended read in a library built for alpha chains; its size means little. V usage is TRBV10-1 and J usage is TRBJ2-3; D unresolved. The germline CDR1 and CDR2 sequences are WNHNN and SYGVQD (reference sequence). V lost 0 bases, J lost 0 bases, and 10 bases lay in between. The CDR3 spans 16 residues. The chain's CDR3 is CASSESWAESTDTQYF. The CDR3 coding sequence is TGCGCCAGCAGTGAGTCGTGGGCAGAGAGCACAGATACGCAGTATTTT.

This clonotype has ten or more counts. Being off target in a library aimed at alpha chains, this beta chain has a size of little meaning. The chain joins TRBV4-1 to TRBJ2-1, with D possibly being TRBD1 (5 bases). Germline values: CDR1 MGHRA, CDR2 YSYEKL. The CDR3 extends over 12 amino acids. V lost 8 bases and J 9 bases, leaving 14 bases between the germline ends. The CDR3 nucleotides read TGCGCCAGCGACATAGGGGAAGGTGAGCAGTTCTTC. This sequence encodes CASDIGEGEQFF.

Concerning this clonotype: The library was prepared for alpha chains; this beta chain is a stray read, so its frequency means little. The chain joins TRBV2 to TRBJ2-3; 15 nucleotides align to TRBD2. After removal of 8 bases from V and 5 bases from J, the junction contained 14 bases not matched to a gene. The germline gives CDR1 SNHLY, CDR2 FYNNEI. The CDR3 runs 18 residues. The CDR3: CASRGLAGGTTVKDTQYF. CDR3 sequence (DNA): TGTGCCAGCCGCGGACTAGCGGGAGGGACAACGGTAAAAGATACGCAGTATTTT.

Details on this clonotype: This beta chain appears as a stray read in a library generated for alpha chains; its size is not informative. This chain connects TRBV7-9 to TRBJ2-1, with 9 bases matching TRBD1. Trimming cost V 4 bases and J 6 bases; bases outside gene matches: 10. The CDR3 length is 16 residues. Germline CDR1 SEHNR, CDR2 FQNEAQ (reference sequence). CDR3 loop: CASSSVIGTGTNEQFF. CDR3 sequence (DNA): TGTGCCAGCAGCTCTGTCATCGGGACAGGGACCAATGAGCAGTTCTTC. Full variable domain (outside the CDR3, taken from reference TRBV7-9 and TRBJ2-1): DTGVSQNPRHKITKRGQNVTFRCDPISEHNRLYWYRQTLGQGPEFLTYFQNEAQLEKSRLLSDRFSAERPKGSFSTLEIQRTEQGDSAMYLCASSSVIGTGTNEQFFGPGTRLTVL.

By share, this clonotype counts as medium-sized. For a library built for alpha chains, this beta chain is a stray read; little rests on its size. CDR3 residues: CSARGPRTGELFF. The CDR3, as DNA: TGCAGTGCTAGGGGCCCCCGCACCGGGGAGCTGTTTTTT. The genes are TRBV20-1 and TRBJ2-2; D is unresolved. From germline, CDR1 is DFQATT and CDR2 SNEGSKA (reference sequence). The CDR3 sequence is 13 residues long. The germline V and J ends were trimmed by 3 bases and 4 bases, with 9 bases remaining between them.